Here is one T cell receptor (beta chain) with its context. Its specificity is unknown. The data originate from a study of PD-L1 blockade in urothelial cancer. Looking at the study overall: Males with bladder-origin urothelial cancer constituted about 90% of the roughly 30 patients. Patients previously received 0 to 3 chemotherapy regimens. Study results and caveats: Better progression-free and overall survival followed lower pretreatment blood clonality.

V dropped 1 base and J dropped 3 bases, with 23 bases sitting between them. CDR3 length equals 19 residues. Looked up from germline, CDR1 is SGHNT and CDR2 is YENEEA. The table came from immunoSEQ multiplex PCR; TCRdb's copy has only in-frame clones and leaves some out. This sample has more than 90,000 clones, with roughly 87% found just once. Described time point: pretreatment peripheral blood. The receptor's source is a man aged 60 to 75 with urothelial cancer. This rearrangement joins TRBV11-3 to TRBJ2-3, with D perhaps matching TRBD2 (6 bases). Material: PBMCs, obtained around atezolizumab (anti-PD-L1) treatment. CDR3 DNA sequence: TGTGCCAGCAGCTTAGTCGCCCAGCGGGCGATCCGGGGGACAGATACGCAGTATTTT. It specifies CASSLVAQRAIRGTDTQYF. Looking up the rest from reference TRBV11-3 and TRBJ2-3 gives the full variable domain: EAGVVQSPRYKIIEKKQPVAFWCNPISGHNTLYWYLQNLGQGPELLIRYENEEAVDDSQLPKDRFSAERLKGVDSTLKIQPAELGDSAVYLCASSLVAQRAIRGTDTQYFGPGTRLTVL.